This TCR beta chain was identified during a study of regulatory T cells in long-lasting Graves disease. The time point here: newly diagnosed GD, antithyroid drugs for less than 3 months. PBMCs provided the RNA from which the TCR library was made. In its sample, this clonotype was seen many times. From germline, CDR1 is DFQATT and CDR2 SNEGSKA (reference sequence). The V gene lost 6 bases and the J gene lost 1 base, with 17 bases spanning the gap. CDR3 size: 15 residues. Both iRepertoire HTBI primers and Arm-PCR of CDR3 regions were used to build the TCR beta libraries. MiXCR, applied by TCRdb to the multiplex PCR reads, yields one record per CDR3 protein. The table has around 400,000 distinct CDR3 sequences, roughly 10% seen once. These data were likewise used in another study, on T cells in Graves' hyperthyroidism and ophthalmopathy.

This clonotype originated in a woman between 18 and 29 years old with Graves disease. The chain links TRBV20-1 to TRBJ2-3; D is unresolved. The material was peripheral blood mononuclear cells (PBMCs), obtained at new diagnosis, from a patient treated with antithyroid drugs. Here the CDR3 reads CSALRSWVGTDTQYF. The DNA for the CDR3 is TGCAGTGCCCTGCGAAGCTGGGTAGGCACAGATACGCAGTATTTT.